The 18 T cell receptor beta chains listed next were all sequenced from one sample in a study of spatial heterogeneity in lung cancer. This sample's time point: sample taken at primary tumor resection. Whole RNA was taken from tumor, nontumor lung or frozen PBMC; it was then sequenced unsorted. MiXCR, applied by TCRdb to the 5' RACE reads, yields one record per CDR3 protein. Of around 45,000 distinct CDR3 sequences detected, 12% appear once; the ten largest clones hold roughly 40%. The source was PBMCs, collected at surgery. The receptors here all came from a female donor with early-stage non-small cell lung cancer.

This clonotype turned up a few times. This chain joins TRBV7-8 and TRBJ1-1, with D unresolved. This CDR3 region has 15 residues. The germline V gene encodes CDR1 SGHVS and CDR2 FQNEAQ. The V end lost 5 bases, the J end lost 0 bases, and 13 bases lay between the germline ends. The CDR3 DNA sequence: TGTGCCAGCAGCCGCACCGGCAGGCTGAACACTGAAGCTTTCTTT. Translated: CASSRTGRLNTEAFF. The variable domain in full, completed from reference TRBV7-8 and TRBJ1-1, reads GAGVSQSPRYKVAKRGQDVALRCDPISGHVSLFWYQQALGQGPEFLTYFQNEAQLDKSGLPSDRFFAERPEGSVSTLKIQRTQQEDSAVYLCASSRTGRLNTEAFFGQGTRLTVV.

V and J are TRBV6-5 and TRBJ1-2; D unresolved. This CDR3 region has 16 residues. V was cut by 6 bases and J by 1 base, with 18 bases left in between. Looked up from germline, CDR1 is MNHEY and CDR2 is SVGAGI. The CDR3 DNA reads as TGTGCCAGCAGACCGCCCCCCGGACGGATTAACTATGGCTACACCTTC. This sequence encodes CASRPPPGRINYGYTF.

The chain employs TRBV27 and TRBJ1-3; TRBD1 matches 8 bases. The J segment lost 6 bases and the V segment lost 6 bases, leaving 7 bases of the junction unmatched. CDR1 is MNHEY and CDR2 is SMNVEV in the germline V gene (reference sequence). CDR3 length: 14 amino acids. The CDR3 here is CASRKGQGANTIYF. CDR3 bases: TGTGCCAGCAGGAAAGGACAGGGTGCAAACACCATATATTTT.

This clonotype has only a few counts. The chain is built from TRBV19 and TRBJ2-5, with D possibly being TRBD1 or TRBD2 (6 bases each). In germline, CDR1 is LNHDA, CDR2 SQIVND (reference sequence). The CDR3 runs 14 residues. Between the trimmed V and J ends, which lost 5 bases and 4 bases, there was a span of 14 bases. Written as DNA, the CDR3 is TGTGCCAGTAGTCCGGGGGCAAGAGGAGAGACCCAGTACTTC. It yields the protein CASSPGARGETQYF.

The genes are TRBV7-2 and TRBJ2-2; D unresolved. Germline V gene data show CDR1 as SGHTA and CDR2 as FQGNSA. The CDR3 contains 13 residues. V lost 5 bases, J lost 0 bases, and 4 bases lay in between. CDR3 sequence (DNA): TGTGCCAGCAGCCCCGCGAACACCGGGGAGCTGTTTTTT. Translated, it gives CASSPANTGELFF.

The genes are TRBV27 and TRBJ1-6; a weak D match, TRBD1 (6 bases). The ends were cut back, 3 bases at V and 7 bases at J, with 10 bases in the middle. The CDR3 totals 14 residues. Germline V lookup: CDR1 MNHEY, CDR2 SMNVEV (reference sequence). CDR3 in DNA: TGTGCCAGCAGTTTCCGGGGGCAGAATTCACCCCTCCACTTT. As protein: CASSFRGQNSPLHF.

This clonotype was counted a few times. J is TRBJ2-7 and V is TRBV19, with D unresolved. V dropped 0 bases and J dropped 3 bases, with 12 bases sitting between them. The CDR3 sequence is 15 residues long. Germline V gives CDR1 LNHDA, CDR2 SQIVND (reference sequence). CDR3 sequence: CASSIDTEFNYEQYF. CDR3 DNA sequence: TGTGCCAGTAGTATAGATACGGAGTTTAACTACGAGCAGTACTTC.

This rearrangement joins TRBV6-2 or TRBV6-3 to TRBJ2-7; D might be TRBD2 (6 bases). Trimming left V 2 bases short and J 7 bases short, with 9 bases between. Germline-derived CDR1 and CDR2 are MNHEY and SVGEGT. CDR3 length equals 12 residues. As DNA, the CDR3 is TGTGCCAGCAGTTACCCCGGGAGAGAGCAGTACTTC. Translation: CASSYPGREQYF.

This clonotype has a handful of counts. This chain joins TRBV5-1 and TRBJ2-2; D unresolved. Looked up from germline, CDR1 is SGHRS and CDR2 is YFSETQ. The CDR3 runs 14 residues. V was shortened by 2 bases and J by 6 bases, with 11 bases between the two germline ends. CDR3 sequence reads: CASSLERIPGELFF. CDR3 nucleotides: TGCGCCAGCAGCTTAGAACGGATTCCCGGGGAGCTGTTTTTT.

Here the CDR3 reads CASSYRGGPHEQYF. For the CDR3, the DNA is TGTGCCAGCAGTTACCGGGGGGGCCCCCACGAGCAGTACTTC. The J gene is TRBJ2-7, the V gene TRBV6-5, with 8 bases aligning to TRBD2. Germline CDR1 and CDR2: MNHEY and SVGAGI. J gave up 5 bases and V 2 bases, and 5 bases lay outside the gene matches. There are 14 residues in the CDR3.

This clonotype was counted a few times. J is TRBJ1-6 and V is TRBV5-6, with 7 positions matching TRBD1. The trim removed 4 bases at V and 4 bases at J, leaving 11 bases unmatched. This CDR3 spans 17 amino acids. Germline V gives CDR1 SGHDT, CDR2 YYEEEE. The CDR3 sequence is CASSTTGAAKYNSPLHF. The CDR3 DNA follows: TGTGCCAGCAGCACAACAGGGGCGGCGAAGTATAATTCACCCCTCCACTTT.

This clonotype came up a few times. This chain connects TRBV7-9 to TRBJ1-1, with D uncertain. The CDR3 extends over 14 amino acids. The V gene's germline CDR1 is SEHNR and CDR2 FQNEAQ (reference sequence). The V and J ends lost 5 bases and 3 bases respectively, with 13 bases between them. CDR3 DNA: TGTGCCAGCAGCCCCGACGTTGTCTACACTGAAGCTTTCTTT. Its protein is CASSPDVVYTEAFF.

This clonotype was seen ten or more times. The V call is TRBV5-1, the J call TRBJ1-4; no clear D. V was trimmed by 0 bases and J by 0 bases, leaving 6 bases between them. Germline V gives CDR1 SGHRS, CDR2 YFSETQ. This CDR3 is built from 15 residues. The chain's CDR3 is CASSLGHATNEKLFF. CDR3 bases: TGCGCCAGCAGCTTGGGGCACGCAACTAATGAAAAACTGTTTTTT.

This clonotype was counted a few times. The chain is built from TRBV7-9 and TRBJ2-5; D might be TRBD1 (6 bases). Trimming pared 4 bases from V and 1 base from J, leaving 10 bases between. CDR3 length: 14 residues. Germline loops: CDR1 SEHNR, CDR2 FQNEAQ (reference sequence). The CDR3 region is CASSSRGFQETQYF. Here the CDR3 DNA reads TGTGCCAGCAGCTCCAGGGGATTCCAAGAGACCCAGTACTTC.

This clonotype was seen many times. V gene TRBV5-5 combines with J gene TRBJ2-2; D may be TRBD2 (6 bases). Trimming left V 4 bases short and J 1 base short, with 8 bases between. This CDR3 is built from 14 residues. CDR1 is SGHKS and CDR2 is YYEKEE in the germline V gene (reference sequence). CDR3 in amino acids: CASSRELNTGELFF. In DNA form, the CDR3 reads TGTGCCAGCAGCCGGGAGCTGAACACCGGGGAGCTGTTTTTT.

This clonotype showed up just a few times. The rearrangement joins TRBV7-9 to TRBJ2-7; 9 bases line up with TRBD1. The CDR3 is made up of 15 amino acids. V shed 4 bases, J shed 3 bases, and the junction held 7 bases outside the gene matches. Germline V gene lookup returns CDR1 SEHNR and CDR2 FQNEAQ (reference sequence). CDR3 sequence: CASSSAGTGHYEQYF. CDR3 nucleotides: TGTGCCAGCAGCTCAGCCGGGACAGGGCACTACGAGCAGTACTTC.

This clonotype was observed a handful of times. The chain combines TRBV20-1 with TRBJ2-5; D possibly corresponds to TRBD1 (6 bases). V lost 4 bases to trimming and J lost 5 bases, with 20 bases between them. This CDR3 region has 15 residues. CDR1 is DFQATT, CDR2 SNEGSKA, per germline (reference sequence). The CDR3 sequence is CSAILTEGESETQYF. DNA of the CDR3: TGCAGTGCTATCCTAACTGAGGGGGAGAGTGAGACCCAGTACTTC.

The table lists this clonotype with a few counts. V is TRBV6-5 and J is TRBJ2-7; 9 bases are shared with TRBD2. The V gene end was trimmed by 0 bases and the J gene end by 5 bases; junction bases not matched to a gene: 17. This CDR3 region has 19 residues. Germline CDR1 reads MNHEY; CDR2 reads SVGAGI. The CDR3 sequence: CASSYSILPLRAGGDEQYF. The DNA of the CDR3 is TGTGCCAGCAGTTACTCGATTCTTCCCTTACGAGCGGGGGGAGACGAGCAGTACTTC.